Listed below are T cell receptor beta chains from one sample, sequenced in a study of a mutant IDH1 vaccine in newly diagnosed glioma. Only in-frame clones appear in the TCRdb table, and some are missing; sequencing was by immunoSEQ multiplex PCR. The sample shows about 30,000 clones, roughly 80% of them seen only once. For these receptors, no antigen is known. This material consisted of PBMCs, taken from a glioma patient whose treatment included an IDH1 peptide vaccine. Receptors originate from a man aged 30-40 years with glioma. Both conserved end residues are part of each CDR3. A D gene is named only where the DNA matches it firmly. Size tells how often a clone was seen (once, few, many) or the class of an expanded clone, and some rows leave it out.

D gene	J gene	V gene	clone size	CDR3 protein	CDR3 DNA
TRBD2	TRBJ2-1	TRBV9	.	CASSVPMGLAGNNEQFF	TGTGCCAGCAGCGTACCAATGGGACTAGCGGGCAACAATGAGCAGTTCTTC
TRBD2	TRBJ2-7	TRBV27	.	CASSFRTSGSYEQYF	TGTGCCAGCAGTTTTCGGACTAGCGGGTCCTACGAGCAGTACTTC
TRBD1	TRBJ2-7	TRBV27	.	CASSLSPGQGNSYEQYF	TGTGCCAGCAGCTTATCCCCGGGACAGGGGAACTCATACGAGCAGTACTTC
.	TRBJ2-3	TRBV5-6	.	CASSPAGLSPTDTQYF	TGTGCCAGCAGTCCAGCGGGCCTATCCCCCACAGATACGCAGTATTTT
.	TRBJ1-2	TRBV6-6	.	CASSWGPNYGYTF	TGTGCCAGCAGTTGGGGGCCTAACTATGGCTACACCTTC
.	TRBJ1-1	TRBV5-1	.	CASSAGHGTNTEAFF	TGCGCCAGCAGCGCAGGACACGGGACAAACACTGAAGCTTTCTTT
.	TRBJ1-1	TRBV4-1	.	CASSQEGLLRAFF	TGCGCCAGCAGCCAAGAAGGTTTGCTGCGAGCTTTCTTT
TRBD1	TRBJ1-2	TRBV30	.	CAWSRDRPNGYTF	TGTGCCTGGAGCCGGGACAGGCCGAATGGCTACACCTTC
.	TRBJ2-5	TRBV7-9	.	CASSLAWGIEETQYF	TGTGCCAGCAGCTTAGCATGGGGGATCGAAGAGACCCAGTACTTC
.	TRBJ1-4	TRBV2	.	CASTPWGFNEKLFF	TGTGCCAGCACTCCGTGGGGTTTTAATGAAAAACTGTTTTTT
.	TRBJ1-1	TRBV30	.	CAWNRRNTEAFF	TGTGCCTGGAATCGGAGGAACACTGAAGCTTTCTTT
TRBD2	TRBJ2-7	TRBV7-9	.	CASSSLAAYEQYF	TGTGCCAGCAGCTCCCTAGCGGCCTACGAGCAGTACTTC
TRBD2	TRBJ2-4	TRBV5-1	once	CASSSGTSGRRDIQYF	TGCGCCAGCAGCAGCGGGACTAGCGGGAGGCGGGACATTCAGTACTTC
.	TRBJ1-1	TRBV10-3	few	CAISATGNTEAFF	TGTGCCATCAGTGCCACAGGGAACACTGAAGCTTTCTTT
.	TRBJ1-1	TRBV6-5	.	CASSYSIQNTEAFF	TGTGCCAGCAGTTACTCGATCCAGAACACTGAAGCTTTCTTT
.	TRBJ1-2	TRBV27	once	CASSLSRSVGDGYTF	TGTGCCAGCAGTTTATCCCGATCGGTAGGAGATGGCTACACCTTC
.	TRBJ1-4	TRBV21-1	.	CASSTRTGDEKLFF	TGTGCCAGCAGCACCCGAACAGGGGATGAAAAACTGTTTTTT
.	TRBJ1-1	TRBV29-1	.	CSVEVVPGRTEAFF	TGCAGCGTTGAAGTAGTCCCCGGAAGAACTGAAGCTTTCTTT
.	TRBJ2-1	TRBV5-1	.	CASSAVSTRAGNEQFF	TGCGCCAGCAGCGCTGTCTCGACTAGAGCAGGGAATGAGCAGTTCTTC
.	TRBJ2-2	TRBV7-9	.	CASSLRDAPAAGELFF	TGTGCCAGCAGCCTAAGGGACGCCCCGGCCGCCGGGGAGCTGTTTTTT
.	TRBJ1-4	TRBV19	.	CSISGAGTNEKLFF	TGTTCCATAAGCGGGGCGGGCACTAATGAAAAACTGTTTTTT
TRBD1	TRBJ1-1	TRBV5-1	.	CASSLGQGGGTEAFF	TGCGCCAGCAGCTTGGGACAGGGTGGGGGCACTGAAGCTTTCTTT
.	TRBJ1-1	TRBV6-1	.	CASSVGGGMNTEAFF	TGTGCCAGCTCCGTCGGGGGGGGAATGAACACTGAAGCTTTCTTT
TRBD1	TRBJ2-7	TRBV6-5	.	CASNPRGQGTYEQYF	TGTGCCAGCAACCCTCGGGGACAGGGTACCTACGAGCAGTACTTC
.	TRBJ1-4	TRBV6-1	.	CASRAHVDEKLFF	TGTGCCAGCAGGGCTCATGTCGATGAAAAACTGTTTTTT